This T cell receptor (beta chain) was sequenced for a study of T cell responses to AZD1222 COVID-19 vaccine. General study results and limits: Spike as a whole was targeted by vaccine-associated CD4 TCRs, dominant at 160-218 and 743-854. It was only after the peak T cell response that any repertoires were sampled. Within unmutated variant regions lay the reported targets of nearly half of spike-specific TCRs.

As to this clone: Its target is unknown.

Sequenced by immunoSEQ multiplex PCR; TCRdb stores in-frame clones only, minus some. This table holds 70,000 to 95,000 clones, around 90% found once. V dropped 5 bases and J dropped 4 bases, with 8 bases sitting between them. Germline CDR1 and CDR2: MDHEN and SYDVKM. The CDR3 is made up of 12 amino acids. The chain couples TRBV28 to TRBJ1-2; D uncertain. The receptor's source is an adult who received the AZD1222 COVID-19 vaccine. The starting material was peripheral blood, obtained 28 days after the second AZD1222 dose. The CDR3 spells CASSDLAYGYTF. For the CDR3, the DNA is TGTGCCAGCAGTGACCTTGCCTATGGCTACACCTTC.